This is a list of T cell receptor beta chains from one sample in a study of shared T cell receptors in the human thymus. Assay used: immunoSEQ multiplex PCR; TCRdb lists only in-frame clones, some missing. This repertoire shows over 650,000 clones, roughly 86% found once; its top ten account for roughly 0.0086%. These same records also appear under a second study, on human thymus T cells.

Sample: thymocytes. The receptor source for this set is a boy less than two years old with a congenital heart defect. Each CDR3 is given with its conserved first and last residue. A D gene is named only where the DNA matches it firmly.

d_call	v_call	j_call	cdr3_nt	cdr3_aa
TRBD1	TRBV28	TRBJ1-1	TGTGCCAGCAGCCCAAACAGGCCTTTGGGACAGGGGTACACTGAAGCTTTCTTT	CASSPNRPLGQGYTEAFF
TRBD1	TRBV11-2	TRBJ2-7	TGTGCCAGCAGCGCCCGGTTGGGGACAGCCGGAAACTACGAGCAGTACTTC	CASSARLGTAGNYEQYF
.	TRBV27	TRBJ1-5	TGTGCCAGTAGTACAGGAAATCAGCCCCAGCATTTT	CASSTGNQPQHF
.	TRBV7-9	TRBJ2-3	TGTGCCAGCACCTCACGGGACACCGGCACAGATACGCAGTATTTT	CASTSRDTGTDTQYF
.	TRBV6-6	TRBJ1-6	TGTGCCAGCAGTTACGGGGGGGATTCACCCCTCCACTTT	CASSYGGDSPLHF
TRBD2	TRBV5-1	TRBJ2-5	TGCGCCAGCAGCTTGGAGGCTAGCGGGGGGGGACGCCAGTACTTC	CASSLEASGGGRQYF
.	TRBV30	TRBJ1-1	TGTGCCTGGAGTGGGCAAGAGGGCCGACGCGGAGCTTTCTTT	CAWSGQEGRRGAFF
.	TRBV10-3	TRBJ2-7	TGTGCCATCAGTGAGAACAGGGAGATTTGGCCCTACGAGCAGTACTTC	CAISENREIWPYEQYF
.	TRBV6-1	TRBJ2-7	TGTGCCAGCACCGCAGGGACCTACGAGCAGTACTTC	CASTAGTYEQYF
.	TRBV28	TRBJ2-7	TGTGCCAGCAGTCGACTGGGGGGAGGTCGGGTGAAGCAGTACTTC	CASSRLGGGRVKQYF
.	TRBV5-6	TRBJ1-2	TGTGCCAGCAGCCGGAGAGGGCTACGCTATGGCTACACCTTC	CASSRRGLRYGYTF
TRBD1	TRBV28	TRBJ2-7	TGTGCCAGCAGTTTCCCTCCGGACAGGGCCTACGAGCAGTACTTC	CASSFPPDRAYEQYF
.	TRBV11-2	TRBJ2-5	TGTGCCAGCAGCTTAGTTAGCCAAGAGACCCAGTACTTC	CASSLVSQETQYF